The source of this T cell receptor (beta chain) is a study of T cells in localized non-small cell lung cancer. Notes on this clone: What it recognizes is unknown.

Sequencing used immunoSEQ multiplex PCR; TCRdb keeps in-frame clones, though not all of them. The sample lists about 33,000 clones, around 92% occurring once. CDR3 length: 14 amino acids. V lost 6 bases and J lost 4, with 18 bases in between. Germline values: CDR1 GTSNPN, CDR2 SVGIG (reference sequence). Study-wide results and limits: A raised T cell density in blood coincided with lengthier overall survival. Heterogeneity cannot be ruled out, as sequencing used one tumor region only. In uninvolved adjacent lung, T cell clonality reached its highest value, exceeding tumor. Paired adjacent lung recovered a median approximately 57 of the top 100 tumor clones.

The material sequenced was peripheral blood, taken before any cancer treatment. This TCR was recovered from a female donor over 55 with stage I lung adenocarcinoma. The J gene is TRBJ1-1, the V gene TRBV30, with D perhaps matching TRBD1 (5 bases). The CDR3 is CACRREGRGTEAFF. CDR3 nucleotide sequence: TGTGCCTGCCGCAGGGAAGGGAGGGGCACTGAAGCTTTCTTT.